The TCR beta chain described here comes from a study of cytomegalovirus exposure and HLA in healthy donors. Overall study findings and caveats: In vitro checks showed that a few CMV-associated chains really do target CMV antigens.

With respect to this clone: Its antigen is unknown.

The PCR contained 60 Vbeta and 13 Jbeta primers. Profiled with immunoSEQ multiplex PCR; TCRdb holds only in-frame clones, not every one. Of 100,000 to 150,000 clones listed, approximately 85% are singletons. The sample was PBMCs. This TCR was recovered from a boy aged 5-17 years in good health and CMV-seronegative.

The CDR3 DNA follows: TGTGCCAGCAGCTTAGGAAGACTAGCGGGAGTGCGAAATGAGCAGTTCTTC. Translating gives CASSLGRLAGVRNEQFF. The rearrangement joins TRBV7-2 to TRBJ2-1; TRBD2 matches 12 bases. Germline V lookup: CDR1 SGHTA, CDR2 FQGNSA. With 1 base clipped from V and 7 bases from J, the junction kept 8 bases outside the gene matches. The CDR3 sequence is 17 residues long.